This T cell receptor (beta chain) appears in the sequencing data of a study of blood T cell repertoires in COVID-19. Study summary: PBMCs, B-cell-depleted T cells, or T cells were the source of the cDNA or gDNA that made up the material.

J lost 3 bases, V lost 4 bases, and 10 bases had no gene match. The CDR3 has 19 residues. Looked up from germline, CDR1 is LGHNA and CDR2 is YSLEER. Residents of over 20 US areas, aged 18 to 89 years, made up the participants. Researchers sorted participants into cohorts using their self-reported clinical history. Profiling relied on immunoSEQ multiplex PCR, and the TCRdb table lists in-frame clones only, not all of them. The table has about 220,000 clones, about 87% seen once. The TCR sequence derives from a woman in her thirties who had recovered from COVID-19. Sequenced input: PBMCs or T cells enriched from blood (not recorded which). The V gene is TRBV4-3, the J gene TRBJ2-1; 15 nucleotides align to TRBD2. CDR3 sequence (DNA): TGCGCCAGCAGCCCCCAGGGGACTAGCGGGGGGTCGATCTACAATGAGCAGTTCTTC. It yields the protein CASSPQGTSGGSIYNEQFF.